A selection of T cell receptor beta chains follows, all from one sample in a study of T cells in Graves' hyperthyroidism and ophthalmopathy. TCRdb fed the multiplex PCR reads into MiXCR, producing one record per CDR3 protein. Of roughly 570,000 distinct CDR3 sequences listed, around 14% are singletons. The sample was blood. The receptors derive from a woman younger than 45 with Graves' hyperthyroidism. The CDR3 runs from the conserved cysteine through the conserved F or W. Fields, in order: J gene, D gene, V gene, clone size, CDR3 DNA, CDR3 protein. A D gene is named only where the DNA matches it firmly. Some rows mark clone size as missing; the rest say once, few, many or name a class of expanded clone.

J: TRBJ2-7
D: TRBD2
V: TRBV6-1
size: many
DNA: TGTGCCAGCAGTCCCCTGGGGGGACTAGCGGGAGGGGGGGAGCAGTACTTC
CDR3: CASSPLGGLAGGGEQYF

J: TRBJ2-7
D: TRBD2
V: TRBV20-1
size: many
DNA: TGCAGTGCTAGAGCCGGGACTAGCGGGAGTTACGAGCAGTACTTC
CDR3: CSARAGTSGSYEQYF

J: TRBJ2-3
D: TRBD2
V: TRBV9
size: -
DNA: TGTGCCAGCAGCGTAGGACTAGCGGTAACAGATACGCAGTATTTT
CDR3: CASSVGLAVTDTQYF

J: TRBJ1-1
D: -
V: TRBV7-9
size: few
DNA: TGTGCCAGCAGACAGCAGATGAACACTGAAGCTTTCTTT
CDR3: CASRQQMNTEAFF

J: TRBJ2-3
D: -
V: TRBV14
size: -
DNA: TGTGCCAGCAGCCAAGATATTCCAGCCCCATACACAGATACGCAGTATTTT
CDR3: CASSQDIPAPYTDTQYF

J: TRBJ2-3
D: TRBD2
V: TRBV2
size: -
DNA: TGTGCCAGCATGCTGACTAGCGGGAGTCTTGGAACGCAGTATTTT
CDR3: CASMLTSGSLGTQYF

J: TRBJ2-7
D: -
V: TRBV2
size: many
DNA: TGTGCCACCCATAGCCCCAGCTCCTACGAGCAGTACTTC
CDR3: CATHSPSSYEQYF

J: TRBJ2-3
D: -
V: TRBV11-3
size: -
DNA: TGTGCCAGCAGCATACAGGGAGGGGGCACAGATGCGCAGTATTTT
CDR3: CASSIQGGGTDAQYF

J: TRBJ2-7
D: -
V: TRBV27
size: many
DNA: TGTGCCAGCAGTTCCGGGATTATGTACGAGCAGTACTTC
CDR3: CASSSGIMYEQYF

J: TRBJ2-7
D: -
V: TRBV12-3/TRBV12-4
size: few
DNA: TGTGCCAGCAGTTTAGGTGACCGCCCCTCCTACGAGCAGTACTTC
CDR3: CASSLGDRPSYEQYF

J: TRBJ2-2
D: TRBD2
V: TRBV12-3/TRBV12-4
size: many
DNA: TGTGCCAGCAGTACCCGGACTAGCGGGAGAATCTGGGAGCTGTTTTTT
CDR3: CASSTRTSGRIWELFF

J: TRBJ2-7
D: -
V: TRBV27
size: many
DNA: TGTGCCAGCAGTTTAGTGGCGGGGGCCGAGCAGTACTTC
CDR3: CASSLVAGAEQYF

J: TRBJ1-2
D: -
V: TRBV30
size: many
DNA: TGTGCCTGGAGTGGGTCCTCCACCGGCTACACCTTC
CDR3: CAWSGSSTGYTF

J: TRBJ2-1
D: TRBD2
V: TRBV5-1
size: many
DNA: TGCGCCAGCAGCCCCGATAGCGGGGGCTTTGCGCAGTTCTTC
CDR3: CASSPDSGGFAQFF

J: TRBJ1-5
D: -
V: TRBV10-3
size: -
DNA: TGTGCCATCAGTGAGGCAAGGGCCGATCAGCCCCAGCATTTT
CDR3: CAISEARADQPQHF

J: TRBJ2-7
D: -
V: TRBV9
size: few
DNA: TGTGCCAGCAGCGCGGAGGGGGCGTACTGGGGCGAGCAGTACTTC
CDR3: CASSAEGAYWGEQYF

J: TRBJ2-1
D: -
V: TRBV12-3/TRBV12-4
size: many
DNA: TGTGCCAGCAGTTTATATGGGGCTGAGCAGTTCTTC
CDR3: CASSLYGAEQFF

J: TRBJ1-1
D: TRBD1
V: TRBV14
size: -
DNA: TGTGCCAGCAGCCCGGGGACAGGGCAAGCTTTCTTT
CDR3: CASSPGTGQAFF

J: TRBJ2-3
D: TRBD2
V: TRBV13
size: many
DNA: TGTGCCAGCAGTAAAACAGCGGGAGTCGGGGATACGCAGTATTTT
CDR3: CASSKTAGVGDTQYF

J: TRBJ2-1
D: TRBD2
V: TRBV20-1
size: many
DNA: TGCAGTGCTAGAGAGCGGGGGTACTACAATGAGCAGTTCTTC
CDR3: CSARERGYYNEQFF

J: TRBJ2-1
D: TRBD2
V: TRBV10-3
size: few
DNA: TGTGCCATCAGAGGGACTAGCGGGGACTCCTACAATGAGCAGTTCTTC
CDR3: CAIRGTSGDSYNEQFF

J: TRBJ2-7
D: TRBD1
V: TRBV20-1
size: -
DNA: TGCAGTGAGGGACAGGGCTCCTCCTACGAGCAGTACTTC
CDR3: CSEGQGSSYEQYF

J: TRBJ2-1
D: TRBD2
V: TRBV20-1
size: -
DNA: TGCAGTGCTAGAGATCAACCTAGCGGGAGCGATGAGCAGTTCTTC
CDR3: CSARDQPSGSDEQFF

J: TRBJ2-7
D: -
V: TRBV4-2
size: many
DNA: TGTGCCAGCAGCCAAGAGCACCTTCTAAGTTGGGCCCTCGAGCAGTACTTC
CDR3: CASSQEHLLSWALEQYF

J: TRBJ2-3
D: -
V: TRBV28
size: many
DNA: TGTGCCAGCAGTTCCCGCGTAGATACGCAGTATTTT
CDR3: CASSSRVDTQYF

J: TRBJ2-2
D: -
V: TRBV4-1
size: -
DNA: TGCGCCAGTCTAGAGGCCGGGGAGCTGTTTTTT
CDR3: CASLEAGELFF

J: TRBJ2-4
D: -
V: TRBV5-1
size: -
DNA: TGCGCCAGCAGCTCCCAGTCGGGAGAGAGAAACATTCAGTACTTC
CDR3: CASSSQSGERNIQYF

J: TRBJ2-1
D: -
V: TRBV18
size: -
DNA: TGTGCCAGCTCACCCGGGGCCTACAATGAGCAGCTCTTC
CDR3: CASSPGAYNEQLF